This T cell receptor beta chain was recorded in a study of blood T cell repertoires in COVID-19. Study summary: From the United States, Italy and Spain came samples of acute and convalescent COVID-19.

In the authors' workflow: Estimates of nucleated cell counts were drawn from the amplification of reference gene primers. The assay was immunoSEQ multiplex PCR, and TCRdb's table has in-frame clones only and misses some. The V and J calls and clone size were taken over from that table, and D and trimming were inferred from the DNA. In the table there are under 200,000 clones, about 90% of which are singletons. This clone was detected only a few times. V was pared by 0 bases and J by 11 bases, with 8 bases between. This CDR3 is 12 amino acids long. The germline gives CDR1 SGHDN, CDR2 FVKESK. J is TRBJ2-1 and V is TRBV14; D is unclear. The sample taken for sequencing was peripheral blood. This sequence was found in a man aged 35-49 years with active or convalescent COVID-19. The CDR3 sequence: CASSQDPRKQFF. The CDR3 DNA reads TGTGCCAGCAGCCAAGATCCGAGGAAGCAGTTCTTC. Full variable domain (outside the CDR3, taken from reference TRBV14 and TRBJ2-1): EAGVTQFPSHSVIEKGQTVTLRCDPISGHDNLYWYRRVMGKEIKFLLHFVKESKQDESGMPNNRFLAERTGGTYSTLKVQPAELEDSGVYFCASSQDPRKQFFGPGTRLTVL.